The entry that follows covers one T cell receptor beta chain sequence. The data were obtained in a study of T cells expressing NK-cell markers. From germline, CDR1 is LGHDT and CDR2 YNNKEL (reference sequence). The CDR3 totals 16 residues. After re-calling the 5' RACE reads, TCRdb lists one entry per CDR3 protein, DNA absent. The sample includes about 390,000 distinct CDR3 sequences. Sequenced material: blood T cells: a sorted CD56 or NKG2C T cell subset, CD4+ or CD8+ T cells, or bulk PBMC T cells (not recorded which). The chain joins TRBV3-1 to TRBJ2-2; TCRdb picks TRBD2, but there is no DNA to check that call. This receptor was taken from a woman in her fifties or sixties in good health. This CDR3 reads CASSLINKLAGGELFF.